A single sample gave rise to the 2 T cell receptor beta chains below, sequenced in a study of blood T cells in healthy people across ages (dated by TCRdb to the mid-2010s). Library preparation was by 5' RACE. Instrument on record: Illumina HiSeq 2500. The second PCR ran for about 6 to 11 cycles and used a J-beta primer mix along with a sample-barcoded 5' primer. TCRdb reprocessing: public reads trimmed at Q25 with fastp, clones called with MiXCR, in-frame beta chains kept. Identical CDR3 protein sequences are pooled into one entry, listed with their most common genes and DNA. Recorded for this sample are some 900,000 distinct CDR3 sequences; about 44% of them occurred a single time. Around an eighth of the sample is taken by the ten largest. The material sequenced was blood. The receptor source for this set is a man aged 25-45 years in good health.

The rearrangement joins TRBV6-6 to TRBJ2-3; tentative D call: TRBD2 (6 bases). The germline V gene encodes CDR1 MNHNY and CDR2 SVGAGI (reference sequence). The length of the CDR3 is 15 residues. Trimming left V 6 bases short and J 4 bases short, with 17 bases between. This CDR3 is CASRNGRTRADTQYF. CDR3 DNA: TGTGCCAGCAGGAACGGGAGAACTCGGGCAGATACGCAGTATTTT.

The table lists this clonotype with a count of one. The chain employs TRBV20-1 and TRBJ2-7; D is possibly TRBD1 (7 bases). Germline CDR1 DFQATT, CDR2 SNEGSKA (reference sequence). V was clipped by 1 base and J by 4 bases, with 23 bases between them. This CDR3 region has 17 residues. The CDR3 region has the DNA TGCAGTGCTAGAGTAGGGCCCGAACAGGGGACTCGGTACGAGCAGTACTTC. Translated, it gives CSARVGPEQGTRYEQYF.